The 8 T cell receptor beta chains presented below share a single source sample, sequenced in a study of shared clonotypes between healthy human individuals. TCRdb's table, derived via immunoSEQ multiplex PCR, lists solely in-frame clones and lacks some. The sample carries over a million clones, around 75% recorded once. The sample was memory CD4+ T cells sorted from blood. Subset here: CD45RA-negative fraction. The receptors here all came from a man aged 18-30 years in good health.

This clone was counted many times. V usage is TRBV6-1 and J usage is TRBJ2-7; weak D call: TRBD2 (5 bases). This CDR3 region has 12 residues. V dropped 10 bases and J dropped 5 bases, with 15 bases sitting between them. Germline-derived CDR1 and CDR2 are MNHNS and SASEGT. The CDR3 DNA reads TGTGCCACCTCGTGGGAGAGGAACGAGCAGTACTTC. It codes for CATSWERNEQYF.

The chain joins TRBV18 to TRBJ1-1, with TRBD1 matching 8 bases. With V trimmed by 2 bases and J by 5 bases, 10 bases remained unmatched. There are 16 residues in the CDR3. Germline V gene lookup returns CDR1 KGHSH and CDR2 LQKENI. CDR3 in DNA: TGTGCCAGCTCACCAACGGGGCCAGGGGGCGCAACTGAAGCTTTCTTT. It encodes CASSPTGPGGATEAFF.

A few counts support this clone. The V call is TRBV18, the J call TRBJ2-2; D is ambiguous. From germline, CDR1 is KGHSH and CDR2 LQKENI. The CDR3 has 15 amino acids. Trimming stripped 0 bases from V and 4 bases from J, with 9 bases between. The CDR3 here is CASSPPSGVTGELFF. CDR3 DNA sequence: TGTGCCAGCTCACCACCGTCGGGTGTCACCGGGGAGCTGTTTTTT.

In its sample, this clone was seen many times. The V and J genes are TRBV28 and TRBJ2-7; D might be TRBD1 (6 bases). Germline CDR1 MDHEN, CDR2 SYDVKM. Trimming pared 10 bases from V and 1 base from J, leaving 17 bases between. CDR3 length equals 14 residues. Here the CDR3 reads CATIGAGDSYEQYF. In DNA form, the CDR3 reads TGTGCCACCATTGGGGCAGGGGATTCCTACGAGCAGTACTTC.

In DNA form, the CDR3 reads TGTGCCAGCACCCTCTTTGGACAGGGGAACACTGAAGCTTTCTTT. As protein: CASTLFGQGNTEAFF. V usage is TRBV7-9 and J usage is TRBJ1-1, with 8 bases that match TRBD1. The CDR3 runs to 15 residues. The V gene's germline CDR1 is SEHNR and CDR2 FQNEAQ (reference sequence). V shed 7 bases and J 1 base; nucleotides not matched to a gene: 8.

Details on this clone: Compared with germline, one end of the junction differs, possibly owing to a read error. The chain joins TRBV30 to TRBJ2-7; 7 bases match TRBD1. CDR3 length: 13 residues. In germline, CDR1 is GTSNPN, CDR2 SVGIG (reference sequence). CDR3 protein: CAWSAKQGPVLHF. The CDR3 DNA reads as TGTGCCTGGAGTGCCAAACAGGGGCCCGTACTTCACTTC.

The chain employs TRBV7-2 and TRBJ2-4; no reliable D call. Per the germline V gene, CDR1 is SGHTA and CDR2 is FQGNSA. This CDR3 is built from 13 residues. Trimming removed 2 bases at V and 1 base at J, with 3 bases between. CDR3 amino acids: CASSLKAKNIQYF. The DNA for the CDR3 is TGTGCCAGCAGCTTAAAGGCCAAAAACATTCAGTACTTC.

The chain recombines TRBV28 with TRBJ2-3, with TRBD1 as a possible D gene (5 bases). There are 14 residues in the CDR3. Deletions cut 2 bases from V and 0 bases from J, with 6 bases between. Germline CDR1 MDHEN, CDR2 SYDVKM. CDR3 in DNA: TGTGCCAGCAGTTTACAGGGTAGCACAGATACGCAGTATTTT. Its protein is CASSLQGSTDTQYF.